This TCR beta chain was captured in a study of blood T cell repertoires in COVID-19. Background on the study: Acute and convalescent COVID-19 specimens originated in the United States, Italy and Spain. PBMCs, B-cell-depleted T cells, or T cells were the source of the cDNA or gDNA that made up the material.

The germline CDR1 and CDR2 sequences are LGHDT and YNNKEL (reference sequence). CDR3 length equals 17 residues. Trimming at V came to 1 base and at J to 5 bases, leaving 7 bases not matched to a gene. As originally analysed: Cell counts per sample came from amplifying reference gene primers. The table came from immunoSEQ multiplex PCR; TCRdb's copy has only in-frame clones and leaves some out. V, J and clone size were drawn from that table, and D and trimming were deduced from the DNA. The sample carries 200,000 to 250,000 clones, approximately 85% recorded once. The source is a woman of 80 years or more with COVID-19, enrolled during active disease. The sample comprised peripheral blood. The chain has TRBV3-1 (or the pseudogene TRBV3-2) and TRBJ1-6, with 8 bases lining up with TRBD1. The CDR3 is CASSQVARGPNNSPLHF. CDR3 bases: TGTGCCAGCAGCCAAGTAGCCAGGGGGCCCAATAATTCACCCCTCCACTTT.